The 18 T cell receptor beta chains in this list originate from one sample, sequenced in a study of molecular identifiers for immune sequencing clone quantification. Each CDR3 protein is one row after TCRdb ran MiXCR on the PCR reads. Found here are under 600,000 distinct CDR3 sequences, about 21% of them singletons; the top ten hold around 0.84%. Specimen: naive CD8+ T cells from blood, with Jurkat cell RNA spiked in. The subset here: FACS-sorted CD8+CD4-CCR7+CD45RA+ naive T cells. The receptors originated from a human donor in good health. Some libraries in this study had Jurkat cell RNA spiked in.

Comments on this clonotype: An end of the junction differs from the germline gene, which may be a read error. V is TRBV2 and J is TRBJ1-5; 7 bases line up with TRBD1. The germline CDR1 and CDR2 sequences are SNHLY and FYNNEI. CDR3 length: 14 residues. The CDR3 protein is CASGEHRQGQPQHF. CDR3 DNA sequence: TGTGCCAGCGGTGAACACAGACAGGGCCAGCCCCAGCATTTT.

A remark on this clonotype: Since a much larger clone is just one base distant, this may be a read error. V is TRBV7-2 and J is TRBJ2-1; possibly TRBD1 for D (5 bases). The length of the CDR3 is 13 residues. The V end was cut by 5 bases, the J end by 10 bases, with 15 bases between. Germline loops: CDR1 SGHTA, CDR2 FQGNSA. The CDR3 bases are TGTGCCAGCAGCAACCCGACAGAGAGAGAGCAGTTCTTC. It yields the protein CASSNPTEREQFF.

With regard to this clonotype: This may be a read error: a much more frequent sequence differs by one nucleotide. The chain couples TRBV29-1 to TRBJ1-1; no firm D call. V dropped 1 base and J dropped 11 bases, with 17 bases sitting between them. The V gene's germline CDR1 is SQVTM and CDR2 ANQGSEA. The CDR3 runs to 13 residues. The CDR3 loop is CSVEGRDPHMAFF. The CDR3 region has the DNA TGCAGCGTTGAAGGTCGAGACCCTCACATGGCTTTCTTT.

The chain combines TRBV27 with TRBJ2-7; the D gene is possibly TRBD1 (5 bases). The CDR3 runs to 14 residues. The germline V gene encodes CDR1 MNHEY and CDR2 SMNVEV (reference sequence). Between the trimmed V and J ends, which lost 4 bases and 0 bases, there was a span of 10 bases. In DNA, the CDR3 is TGTGCCAGCAGTTCCGCAGACAGCTCCTACGAGCAGTACTTC. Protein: CASSSADSSYEQYF.

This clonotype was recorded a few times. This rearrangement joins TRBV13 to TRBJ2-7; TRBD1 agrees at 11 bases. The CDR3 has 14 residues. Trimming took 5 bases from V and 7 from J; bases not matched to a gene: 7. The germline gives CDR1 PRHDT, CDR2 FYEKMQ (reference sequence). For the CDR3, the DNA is TGTGCCAGCAGCAAGGGACAGGGGGATAGAGAGCAGTACTTC. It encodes CASSKGQGDREQYF.

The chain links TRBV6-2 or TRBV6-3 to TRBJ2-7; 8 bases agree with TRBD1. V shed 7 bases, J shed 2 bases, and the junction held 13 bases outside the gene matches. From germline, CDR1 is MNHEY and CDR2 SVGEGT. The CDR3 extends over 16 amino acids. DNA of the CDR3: TGTGCCAGCATCAACCCGGACAGGGAACCACCCTACGAGCAGTACTTC. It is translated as CASINPDREPPYEQYF.

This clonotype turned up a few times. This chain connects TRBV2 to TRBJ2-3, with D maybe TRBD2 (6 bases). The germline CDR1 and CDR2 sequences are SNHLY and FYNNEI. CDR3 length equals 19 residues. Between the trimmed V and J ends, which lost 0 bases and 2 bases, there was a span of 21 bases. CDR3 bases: TGTGCCAGCAGTGAAGCGCCTTTCCCGGGAGTCGCCCACACAGATACGCAGTATTTT. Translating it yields CASSEAPFPGVAHTDTQYF.

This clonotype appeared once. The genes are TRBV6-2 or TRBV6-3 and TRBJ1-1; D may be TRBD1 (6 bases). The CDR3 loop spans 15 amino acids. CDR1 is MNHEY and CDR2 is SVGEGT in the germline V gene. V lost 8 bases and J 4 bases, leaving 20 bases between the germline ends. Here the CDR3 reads CASASTGIGGTEAFF. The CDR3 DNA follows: TGTGCCAGCGCATCAACCGGGATAGGGGGCACTGAAGCTTTCTTT.

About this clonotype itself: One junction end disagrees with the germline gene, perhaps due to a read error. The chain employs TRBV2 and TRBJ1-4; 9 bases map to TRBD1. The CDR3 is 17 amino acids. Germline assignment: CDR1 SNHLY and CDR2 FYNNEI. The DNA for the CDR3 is TGTGCCAGCAGACCGGTCCCGGGACAGGGATTTAATGAAAAACTGCTTTTT. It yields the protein CASRPVPGQGFNEKLLF.

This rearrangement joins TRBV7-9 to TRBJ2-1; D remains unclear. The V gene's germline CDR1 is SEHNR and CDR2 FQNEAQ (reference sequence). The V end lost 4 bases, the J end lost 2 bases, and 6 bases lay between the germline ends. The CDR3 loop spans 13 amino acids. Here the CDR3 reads CASSWVPYNEQFF. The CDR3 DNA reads TGTGCCAGCAGCTGGGTTCCCTACAATGAGCAGTTCTTC.

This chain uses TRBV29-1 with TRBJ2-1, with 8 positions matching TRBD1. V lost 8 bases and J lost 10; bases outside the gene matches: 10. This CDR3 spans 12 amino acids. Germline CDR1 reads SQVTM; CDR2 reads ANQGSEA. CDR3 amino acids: CSYWTGKGEQFF. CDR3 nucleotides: TGCAGCTACTGGACAGGGAAGGGCGAGCAGTTCTTC.

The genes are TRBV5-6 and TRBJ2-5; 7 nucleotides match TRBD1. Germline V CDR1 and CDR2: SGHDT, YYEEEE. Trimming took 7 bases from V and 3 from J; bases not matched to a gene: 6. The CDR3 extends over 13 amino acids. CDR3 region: CASGIDREETQYF. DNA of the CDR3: TGTGCCAGCGGCATAGACAGGGAAGAGACCCAGTACTTC.

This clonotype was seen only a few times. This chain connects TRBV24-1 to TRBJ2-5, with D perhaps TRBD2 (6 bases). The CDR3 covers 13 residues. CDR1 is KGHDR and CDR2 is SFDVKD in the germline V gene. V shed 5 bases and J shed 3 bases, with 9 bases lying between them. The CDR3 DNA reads TGTGCCACCAGTGCTGGGGAGGAAGAGACCCAGTACTTC. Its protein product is CATSAGEEETQYF.

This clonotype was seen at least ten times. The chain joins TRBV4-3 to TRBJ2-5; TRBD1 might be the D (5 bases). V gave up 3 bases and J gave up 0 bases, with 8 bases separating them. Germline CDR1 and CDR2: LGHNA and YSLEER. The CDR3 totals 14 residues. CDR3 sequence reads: CASSQGRYQETQYF. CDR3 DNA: TGCGCCAGCAGCCAGGGGCGGTACCAAGAGACCCAGTACTTC.

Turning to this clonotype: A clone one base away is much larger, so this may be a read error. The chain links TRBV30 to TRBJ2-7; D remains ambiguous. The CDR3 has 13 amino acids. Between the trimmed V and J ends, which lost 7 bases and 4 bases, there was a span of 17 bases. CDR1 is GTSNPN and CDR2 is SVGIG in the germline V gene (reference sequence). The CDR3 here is CALVQVAPYEQYF. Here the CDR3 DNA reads TGTGCCTTAGTCCAGGTGGCGCCTTACGAGCAGTACTTC.

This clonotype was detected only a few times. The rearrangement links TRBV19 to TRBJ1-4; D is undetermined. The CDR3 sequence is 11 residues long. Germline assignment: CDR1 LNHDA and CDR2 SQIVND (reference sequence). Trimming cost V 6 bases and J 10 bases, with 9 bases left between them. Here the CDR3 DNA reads TGTGCCAGTAGCGATAGTGGAAAACTGTTTTTT. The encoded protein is CASSDSGKLFF.

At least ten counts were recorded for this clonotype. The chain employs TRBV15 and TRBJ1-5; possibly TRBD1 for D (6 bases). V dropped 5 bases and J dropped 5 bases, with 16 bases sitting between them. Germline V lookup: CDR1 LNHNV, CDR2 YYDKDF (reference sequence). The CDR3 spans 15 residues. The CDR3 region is CATSPAQGLDQPQHF. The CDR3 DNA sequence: TGTGCCACCAGCCCGGCGCAGGGGCTAGATCAGCCCCAGCATTTT. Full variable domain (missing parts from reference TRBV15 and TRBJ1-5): DAMVIQNPRYQVTQFGKPVTLSCSQTLNHNVMYWYQQKSSQAPKLLFHYYDKDFNNEADTPDNFQSRRPNTSFCFLDIRSPGLGDTAMYLCATSPAQGLDQPQHFGDGTRLSIL.

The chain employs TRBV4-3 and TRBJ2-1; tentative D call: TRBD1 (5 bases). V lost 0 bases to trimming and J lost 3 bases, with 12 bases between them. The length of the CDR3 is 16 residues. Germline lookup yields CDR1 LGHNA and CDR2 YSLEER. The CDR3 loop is CASSQDSRAFYNEQFF. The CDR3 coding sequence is TGCGCCAGCAGCCAAGATTCCAGGGCATTCTACAATGAGCAGTTCTTC.